This TCR beta chain emerged from a study of beta chain features in type 1 diabetes. Study-level points and caveats: The study found moderately but significantly shorter TCRB CDR3s in all four CD4+ subsets of Type 1 diabetes patients.

With regard to this clone: Its antigen is currently unknown. In the same sample, other DNA sequences code for this CDR3.

Each donor gave one heparinised blood draw averaging around 120 mL. The CDR3 extends over 13 amino acids. From germline, CDR1 is SGHRS and CDR2 YFSETQ. V dropped 4 bases and J dropped 4; count of bases not matched to a gene: 3. The entirety of the isolated RNA underwent reverse transcription, so expressed TCRB transcripts were sequenced. Some clones are missing from TCRdb's copy, which holds only in-frame ones; the method was immunoSEQ multiplex PCR. The sample shows under 300,000 clones, roughly 13% of them seen only once. The V and J genes are TRBV5-1 and TRBJ2-7; 9 nucleotides align to TRBD1. Source material: naive CD4+ T cells from blood. This TCR derives from a man in his thirties or forties with type 1 diabetes. The CDR3 coding sequence is TGCGCCAGCAGCCTGACAGGGGGGTACGAGCAGTACTTC. Translation gives CASSLTGGYEQYF.